This T cell receptor beta chain is drawn from a study of cytomegalovirus exposure and HLA in healthy donors. Study results and limitations: Researchers reported that a few CMV-associated chains were confirmed in vitro as CMV antigen-specific. Using the classifier, cytomegalovirus status was reportedly diagnosed with high specificity and sensitivity. As a later analysis revealed, most CMV-associated TCR beta chains appeared HLA-restricted.

As for this clone: Its cognate antigen is unknown.

The CDR3 is 15 amino acids. The V gene lost 5 bases and the J gene lost 5 bases, with 15 bases spanning the gap. CDR1 SGHTA and CDR2 FQGNSA come from the germline V gene. PCR employed 60 Vbeta and 13 Jbeta primers. The data were produced by immunoSEQ multiplex PCR, yet TCRdb's version contains in-frame clones alone and is incomplete. The sample contains approximately 130,000 clones, roughly 79% of which appear only once. The TCR sequence derives from a woman aged 45-59 years in good health and CMV-seronegative. The V gene is TRBV7-2, the J gene TRBJ1-4; no definite D call. The material sequenced was PBMCs. The CDR3 loop is CASSAEVRGNEKLFF. The CDR3 DNA reads as TGTGCCAGCAGCGCGGAGGTCAGAGGAAATGAAAAACTGTTTTTT.